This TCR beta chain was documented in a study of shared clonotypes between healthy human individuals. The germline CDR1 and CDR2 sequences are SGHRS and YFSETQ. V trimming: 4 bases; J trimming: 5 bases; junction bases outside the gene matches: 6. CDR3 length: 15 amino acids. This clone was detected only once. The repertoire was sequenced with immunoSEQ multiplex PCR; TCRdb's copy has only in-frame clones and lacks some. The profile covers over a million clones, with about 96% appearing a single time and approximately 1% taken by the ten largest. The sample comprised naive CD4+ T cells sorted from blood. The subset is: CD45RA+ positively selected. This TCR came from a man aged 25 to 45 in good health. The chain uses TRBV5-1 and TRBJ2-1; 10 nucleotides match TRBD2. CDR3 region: CASSQGLADDNEQFF. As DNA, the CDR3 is TGCGCCAGCAGCCAAGGACTAGCGGATGACAATGAGCAGTTCTTC.